This TCR beta chain came from a study of blood T cell repertoires in COVID-19. Looking at the study overall: There were acute and convalescent COVID-19 samples, and they came from the United States, Italy and Spain. Sample material is recorded as cDNA or gDNA derived from T cells, B-cell-depleted T cells, or PBMCs.

This clone showed up just once. V lost 0 bases, J lost 11 bases, and 1 base stayed unmatched. The germline V gene encodes CDR1 KGHSH and CDR2 LQKENI. The CDR3 contains 12 residues. In the authors' workflow: Reference gene primer amplification gave nucleated cell count estimates. Profiled with immunoSEQ multiplex PCR; TCRdb holds only in-frame clones, not every one. V and J calls and clone size are as listed in that table; D and trimming were resolved from the DNA. This sample carries about 280,000 clones, around 86% of them seen once, and the ten largest clones take 0.94%. The sequenced material came from peripheral blood. The V and J genes are TRBV18 and TRBJ2-1, with 7 bases fitting TRBD2. This sequence was found in a woman between 40 and 55 years old who had recovered from COVID-19. CDR3 nucleotides: TGTGCCAGCTCACCACCGGGACTAAAGCAGTTCTTC. This encodes CASSPPGLKQFF.